The clone carrying this T cell receptor (beta chain) came up many times. Its antigen remains unidentified. This sample stems from a study of CD8 T cells in ankylosing spondylitis. Libraries of TCR beta came from quantitative 5'-RACE with molecular barcodes. Each CDR3 protein gets one entry after TCRdb re-called the 5' RACE reads with MiXCR. The sample yields some 39,000 distinct CDR3 sequences, 9.5% to 12% seen once. Study-level points and caveats: Enrichment of disease-linked clones was reportedly significant in matched ankylosing spondylitis synovial fluid.

Germline values: CDR1 SGHTA, CDR2 FQGNSA. With 1 base removed from V and 3 bases from J, the gap between germline ends came to 9 bases. The CDR3 extends over 14 amino acids. Material for sequencing was synovial fluid, either unsorted or a sorted T cell fraction (not recorded which). This clonotype was sampled from a male donor with ankylosing spondylitis. This sequence joins TRBV7-2 and TRBJ2-5; D not resolved. In nucleotides, the CDR3 is TGTGCCAGCAGCTTAGACCAGCAGAAAGAGACCCAGTACTTC. As protein: CASSLDQQKETQYF.